What follows are 10 T cell receptor beta chains derived from one specimen sequenced in a study of CD8 T cells in ankylosing spondylitis. TCRdb re-called the 5' RACE reads through MiXCR, storing one row per CDR3 protein. The sample includes approximately 190,000 distinct CDR3 sequences, 13% of them seen just once. Material for sequencing was blood, either unsorted or a sorted T cell fraction (not recorded which). The receptor source for this set is a female donor with ankylosing spondylitis or in good health (not recorded which).

This clonotype has at least ten counts. The CDR3, as DNA: TGCAGTGCTAGTGCGGGAGGAAGGAACGAGCAGTACTTC. Amino acids: CSASAGGRNEQYF. The chain uses TRBV20-1 and TRBJ2-7; 8 bases agree with TRBD2. The germline V gene has CDR1 DFQATT and CDR2 SNEGSKA (reference sequence). CDR3 length: 13 residues. The V and J ends lost 3 bases and 5 bases, in that order; junction bases with no gene match: 6.

This clonotype was seen repeatedly, ten times or more. V usage is TRBV7-6 and J usage is TRBJ2-3; 10 bases agree with TRBD1. Germline CDR1 reads SGHVS; CDR2 reads FNYEAQ. The ends lost 5 bases at V and 2 bases at J; junction bases unmatched: 10. The CDR3 is 17 amino acids. The CDR3: CASSPYDGTGVTDTQYF. CDR3 sequence (DNA): TGTGCCAGCAGCCCCTATGACGGGACAGGGGTCACAGATACGCAGTATTTT.

The rearrangement links TRBV7-2 to TRBJ1-4; TRBD1 aligns across 10 bases. V lost 5 bases, J lost 7 bases, and 7 bases stayed unmatched. This CDR3 is built from 15 residues. Germline CDR1 and CDR2: SGHTA and FQGNSA. The CDR3 is CASSVGQGRGEKLFF. The CDR3 DNA sequence: TGTGCCAGCAGCGTGGGACAGGGGAGAGGTGAAAAACTGTTTTTT.

This clonotype was recorded many times. The V call is TRBV28, the J call TRBJ2-5; 13 bases line up with TRBD2. Germline lookup yields CDR1 MDHEN and CDR2 SYDVKM. Trimming removed 6 bases from V and 6 bases from J; junction bases left unmatched: 7. CDR3 length: 15 residues. The CDR3 region is CASRPGLAGIKTQYF. CDR3 DNA sequence: TGTGCCAGCAGGCCGGGACTAGCGGGAATTAAGACCCAGTACTTC.

This clonotype was observed at least ten times. This chain links TRBV29-1 with TRBJ2-7, with 12 bases that match TRBD2. In germline, CDR1 is SQVTM, CDR2 ANQGSEA. V gave up 6 bases and J gave up 1 base; unmatched junction bases: 4. This CDR3 has 14 residues. DNA of the CDR3: TGCAGCGTGAGGACTAGCGGGGAGTCCTACGAGCAGTACTTC. Protein: CSVRTSGESYEQYF.

There are many counts of this clonotype. CDR3 sequence (DNA): TGTGCCAGCTCACGGGGACAGGGGGCTTACGAGCAGTACTTC. It yields the protein CASSRGQGAYEQYF. This chain joins TRBV18 and TRBJ2-7, with 12 bases identical to TRBD1. The trim removed 4 bases at V and 4 bases at J, leaving 2 bases unmatched. The CDR3 contains 14 residues. Looked up from germline, CDR1 is KGHSH and CDR2 is LQKENI.

This clonotype was counted at least ten times. The chain employs TRBV20-1 and TRBJ2-1; TRBD2 matches at 9 bases. CDR3 length: 15 residues. Unmatched junction bases numbered 5, after V lost 0 bases and J lost 5 bases. In germline, CDR1 is DFQATT, CDR2 SNEGSKA (reference sequence). CDR3 DNA sequence: TGCAGTGCTAGAGATGCGGCTAGCGGGAACAATGAGCAGTTCTTC. Translating it yields CSARDAASGNNEQFF.

This clonotype was picked up many times. The V and J genes are TRBV20-1 and TRBJ2-7, with 9 bases fitting TRBD2. Trimming took 5 bases from V and 5 from J; bases not matched to a gene: 4. The germline V gene encodes CDR1 DFQATT and CDR2 SNEGSKA (reference sequence). The CDR3 spans 12 residues. The CDR3 loop reads CSAAGGPDEQYF. CDR3 in DNA: TGCAGTGCTGCGGGAGGGCCCGACGAGCAGTACTTC.

In its sample, this clonotype was seen a few times. The genes are TRBV20-1 and TRBJ2-7, with a possible D match to TRBD2 (5 bases). The CDR3 extends over 15 amino acids. V was cut by 1 base and J by 0 bases, with 13 bases left in between. Germline V lookup: CDR1 DFQATT, CDR2 SNEGSKA (reference sequence). CDR3 nucleotides: TGCAGTGCTAGAGGCGGACTGCCGGTCTCCTACGAGCAGTACTTC. This translates into CSARGGLPVSYEQYF.

The chain combines TRBV5-6 with TRBJ2-5, with no clear D. Germline loops: CDR1 SGHDT, CDR2 YYEEEE. V lost 0 bases and J lost 1, with 7 bases in between. This CDR3 has 14 residues. CDR3 sequence: CASSLVSSQETQYF. The CDR3, as DNA: TGTGCCAGCAGCTTGGTTTCCTCCCAAGAGACCCAGTACTTC.